One sample yielded the 2 T cell receptor beta chains listed below, sequenced in a study of T cell responses to AZD1222 COVID-19 vaccine. Profiled with immunoSEQ multiplex PCR; TCRdb holds only in-frame clones, not every one. The table has tens of thousands of clones, 80% to 85% seen once. Sequences were derived from peripheral blood, sampled 28 days after the second AZD1222 dose. These receptors all stem from an adult who received the AZD1222 COVID-19 vaccine.

The chain links TRBV28 to TRBJ1-5; 8 bases line up with TRBD1. V dropped 6 bases and J dropped 4; count of bases not matched to a gene: 8. CDR1 is MDHEN, CDR2 SYDVKM, per germline. The CDR3 has 15 amino acids. The DNA for the CDR3 is TGTGCCAGCAGGCCCCTCCACAGGGGGAATCAGCCCCAGCATTTT. Encoded protein: CASRPLHRGNQPQHF.

The chain recombines TRBV2 with TRBJ1-2; 7 bases line up with TRBD1. Germline CDR1 SNHLY, CDR2 FYNNEI. CDR3 length equals 13 residues. After removal of 5 bases from V and 4 bases from J, the junction contained 4 bases not matched to a gene. CDR3 in amino acids: CASSLGGSYGYTF. CDR3 DNA sequence: TGTGCCAGCAGTCTAGGGGGCAGCTATGGCTACACCTTC. The full variable domain, in which reference TRBV2 and TRBJ1-2 provide the parts outside the CDR3, is EPEVTQTPSHQVTQMGQEVILRCVPISNHLYFYWYRQILGQKVEFLVSFYNNEISEKSEIFDDQFSVERPDGSNFTLKIRSTKLEDSAMYFCASSLGGSYGYTFGSGTRLTVV.